This entry lists 5 T cell receptor beta chains sequenced from one sample in a study of shared clonotypes between healthy human individuals. Profiled with immunoSEQ multiplex PCR; TCRdb holds only in-frame clones, not every one. The sample yields approximately 980,000 clones, 60% to 85% seen once. Sequencing used memory CD4+ T cells sorted from blood. The subset: CD45RA-negative fraction. The receptors stem from a man between 18 and 35 years old in good health.

The chain combines TRBV25-1 with TRBJ1-1; D unresolved. Deletions cut 2 bases from V and 6 bases from J, with 7 bases between. The CDR3 is 12 residues long. Germline CDR1 is MGHDK and CDR2 is SYGVNS. CDR3 DNA: TGTGCCAGCAGTGAAGACCCCTCTGAAGCTTTCTTT. Residues: CASSEDPSEAFF.

The chain carries TRBV27 and TRBJ1-1; D is perhaps TRBD1 (6 bases). There are 16 residues in the CDR3. V lost 0 bases to trimming and J lost 4 bases, with 15 bases between them. Germline values: CDR1 MNHEY, CDR2 SMNVEV (reference sequence). DNA of the CDR3: TGTGCCAGCAGTTTATCTATTCCGGGGGCGGGCACTGAAGCTTTCTTT. Amino acid sequence: CASSLSIPGAGTEAFF.

This chain uses TRBV7-2 with TRBJ2-3, with 7 nucleotides matching TRBD2. Germline V gives CDR1 SGHTA, CDR2 FQGNSA. This CDR3 comprises 17 residues. With 5 bases clipped from V and 4 bases from J, the junction kept 15 bases outside the gene matches. The CDR3 sequence: CASSPTSIAGWADTQYF. In DNA form, the CDR3 reads TGTGCCAGCAGCCCCACTTCAATAGCGGGTTGGGCAGATACGCAGTATTTT.

The chain couples TRBV4-3 to TRBJ1-4; D not certain. The CDR3 contains 16 residues. The germline V and J ends were trimmed by 4 bases and 3 bases, with 15 bases remaining between them. Germline assignment: CDR1 LGHNA and CDR2 YSLEER. In nucleotides, the CDR3 is TGCGCCAGCAGCCGGGCCTGGGAGCAGGCTAATGAAAAACTGTTTTTT. This translates into CASSRAWEQANEKLFF.

The rearrangement uses TRBV25-1 and TRBJ2-3, with D hard to call. Trimming took off 6 bases at V and 3 bases at J, with 10 bases between the two ends. CDR3 length equals 13 residues. CDR1 is MGHDK, CDR2 SYGVNS, per germline. The CDR3 is CASSSDPTDTQYF. The CDR3 DNA is TGTGCCAGCAGCTCCGACCCGACAGATACGCAGTATTTT.